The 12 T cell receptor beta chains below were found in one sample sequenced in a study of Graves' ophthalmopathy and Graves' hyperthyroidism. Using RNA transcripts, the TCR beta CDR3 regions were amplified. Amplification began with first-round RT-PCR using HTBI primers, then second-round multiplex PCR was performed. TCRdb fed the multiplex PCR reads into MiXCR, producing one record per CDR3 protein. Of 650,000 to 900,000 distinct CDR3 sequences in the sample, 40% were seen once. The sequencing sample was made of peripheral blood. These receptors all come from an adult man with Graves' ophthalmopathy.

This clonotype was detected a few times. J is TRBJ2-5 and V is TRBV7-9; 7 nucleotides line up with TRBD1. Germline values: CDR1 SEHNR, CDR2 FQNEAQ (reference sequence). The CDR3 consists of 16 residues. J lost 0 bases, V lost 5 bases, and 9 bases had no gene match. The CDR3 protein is CASSPRGRGNQETQYF. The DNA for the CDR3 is TGTGCCAGCAGCCCTCGAGGCAGGGGGAACCAAGAGACCCAGTACTTC. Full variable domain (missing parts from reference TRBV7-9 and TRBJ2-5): DTGVSQNPRHKITKRGQNVTFRCDPISEHNRLYWYRQTLGQGPEFLTYFQNEAQLEKSRLLSDRFSAERPKGSFSTLEIQRTEQGDSAMYLCASSPRGRGNQETQYFGPGTRLLVL.

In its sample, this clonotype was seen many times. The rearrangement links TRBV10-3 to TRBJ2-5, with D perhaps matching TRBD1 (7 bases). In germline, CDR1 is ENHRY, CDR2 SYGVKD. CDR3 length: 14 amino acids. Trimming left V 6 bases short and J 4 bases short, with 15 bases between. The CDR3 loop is CAIRDGQEGETQYF. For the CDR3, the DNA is TGTGCCATCAGAGACGGACAGGAGGGAGAGACCCAGTACTTC.

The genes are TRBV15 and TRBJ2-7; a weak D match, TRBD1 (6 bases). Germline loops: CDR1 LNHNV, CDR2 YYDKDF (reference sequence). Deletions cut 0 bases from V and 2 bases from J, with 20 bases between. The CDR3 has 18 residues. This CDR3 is CATSRDNQGSGFPYEQYF. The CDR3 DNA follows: TGTGCCACCAGCAGAGATAATCAGGGGTCAGGCTTTCCCTACGAGCAGTACTTC.

CDR3 sequence (DNA): TGTGTCAGCAGTCCTTGGGGTAGAGGGGGCAATCAGCCCCAGCATTTT. It specifies CVSSPWGRGGNQPQHF. The chain employs TRBV24-1 and TRBJ1-5; perhaps TRBD1 as D (5 bases). The CDR3 consists of 16 residues. The germline V gene has CDR1 KGHDR and CDR2 SFDVKD.

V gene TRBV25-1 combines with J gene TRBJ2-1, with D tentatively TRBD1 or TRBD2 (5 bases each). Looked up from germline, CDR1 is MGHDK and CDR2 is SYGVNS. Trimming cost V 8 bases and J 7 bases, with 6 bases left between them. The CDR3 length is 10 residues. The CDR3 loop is CASGGNEQFF. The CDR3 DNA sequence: TGTGCCAGCGGGGGAAATGAGCAGTTCTTC.

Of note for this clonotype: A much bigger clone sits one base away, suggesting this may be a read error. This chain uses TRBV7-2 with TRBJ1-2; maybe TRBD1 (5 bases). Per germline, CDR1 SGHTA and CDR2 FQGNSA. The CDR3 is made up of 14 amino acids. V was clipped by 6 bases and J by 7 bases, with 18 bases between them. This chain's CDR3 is CASSTTGRASGYTF. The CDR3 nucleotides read TGTGCCAGCAGTACGACGGGCAGGGCGAGTGGCTACACCTTC.

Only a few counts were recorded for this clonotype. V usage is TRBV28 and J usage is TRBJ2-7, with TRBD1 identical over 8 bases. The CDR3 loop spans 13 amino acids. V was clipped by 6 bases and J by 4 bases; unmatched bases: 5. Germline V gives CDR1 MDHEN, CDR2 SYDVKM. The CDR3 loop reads CASSTGGLYEQYF. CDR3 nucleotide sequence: TGTGCCAGCAGCACAGGGGGTCTTTACGAGCAGTACTTC.

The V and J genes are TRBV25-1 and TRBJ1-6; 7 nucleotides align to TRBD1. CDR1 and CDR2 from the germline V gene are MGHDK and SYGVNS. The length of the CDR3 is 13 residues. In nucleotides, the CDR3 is TGTGCTAGTTCGGGACAGTATTATTCACCCCTCCACTTT. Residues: CASSGQYYSPLHF.

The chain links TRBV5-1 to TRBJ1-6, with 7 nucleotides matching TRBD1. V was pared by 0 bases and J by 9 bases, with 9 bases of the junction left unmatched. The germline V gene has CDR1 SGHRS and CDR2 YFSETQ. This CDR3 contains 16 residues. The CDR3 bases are TGCGCCAGCAGCTTGGGACAGGGAAGTTCCGGTTCACCCCTCCACTTT. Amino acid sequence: CASSLGQGSSGSPLHF.

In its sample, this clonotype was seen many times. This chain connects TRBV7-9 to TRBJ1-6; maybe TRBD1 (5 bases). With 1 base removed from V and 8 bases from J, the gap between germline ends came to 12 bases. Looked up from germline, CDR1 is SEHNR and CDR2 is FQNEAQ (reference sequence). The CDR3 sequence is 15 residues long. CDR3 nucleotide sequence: TGTGCCAGCAGCTTAGATGGGGGTTGGGATTCACCCCTCCACTTT. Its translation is CASSLDGGWDSPLHF.

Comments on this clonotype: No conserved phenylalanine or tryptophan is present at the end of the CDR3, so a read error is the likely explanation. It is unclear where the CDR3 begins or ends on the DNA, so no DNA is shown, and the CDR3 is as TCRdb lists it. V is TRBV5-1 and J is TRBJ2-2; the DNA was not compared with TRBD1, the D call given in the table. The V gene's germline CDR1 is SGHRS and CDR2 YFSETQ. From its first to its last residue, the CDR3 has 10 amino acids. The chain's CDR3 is CASSQLDRGL.

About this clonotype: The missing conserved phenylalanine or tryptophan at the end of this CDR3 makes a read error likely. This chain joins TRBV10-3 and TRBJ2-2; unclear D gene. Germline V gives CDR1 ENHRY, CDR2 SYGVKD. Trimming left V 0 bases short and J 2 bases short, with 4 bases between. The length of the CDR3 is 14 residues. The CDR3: CAISESGNTGELFS. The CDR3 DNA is TGTGCCATCAGTGAGTCCGGTAACACCGGGGAGCTGTTTTCT.